A selection of T cell receptor beta chains follows, all from one sample in a study of blood T cell repertoires in COVID-19. Method: immunoSEQ multiplex PCR; TCRdb's copy keeps in-frame clones and lacks some. The table has some 250,000 clones, approximately 85% seen once. Material for sequencing was PBMCs or T cells enriched from blood (not recorded which). These receptors originate from a woman aged 45-65 years who had recovered from COVID-19. CDR3s include the opening cysteine and the closing phenylalanine or tryptophan. Each record gives: J gene, D gene, V gene, clone size, CDR3 DNA, CDR3 protein. A D gene is named only where the DNA matches it firmly. Only some rows state a clone size, as once, few, many or a class for expanded clones.

TRBJ1-2	TRBD1	TRBV5-4	once	TGTGCCAGCAGTACTTCACAGGGGAGCTATGGCTACACCTTC	CASSTSQGSYGYTF
TRBJ2-1	TRBD1	TRBV5-5	few	TGTGCCAGCAGCCGCGGACAGGGGGCAAATGAGCAGTTCTTC	CASSRGQGANEQFF
TRBJ2-1	TRBD2	TRBV19	NA	TGTGCCAGTAGTATAAAGGGACTAGCGGGAGATAATACAAGGAATGAGCAGTTCTTC	CASSIKGLAGDNTRNEQFF
TRBJ2-1	TRBD2	TRBV11-2	few	TGTGCCAGCAGCCGGGGACTAGCGGGAGTTGTGCCTGAGCAGTTCTTC	CASSRGLAGVVPEQFF
TRBJ2-1	NA	TRBV7-8	NA	TGTGCCAGCAGCTTCCACCCTCAGGGGAGCGAGCAGTTCTTC	CASSFHPQGSEQFF
TRBJ1-2	NA	TRBV28	NA	TGTGCCAGCAGGGAGTTAGGTGGCTACACCTTC	CASRELGGYTF
TRBJ2-7	TRBD1	TRBV28	NA	TGTGCCAGCAGTCCCACCGGGACAGGGTCCTACGAGCAGTACTTC	CASSPTGTGSYEQYF
TRBJ2-1	TRBD2	TRBV18	NA	TGTGCCAGCTCACCACTAGCGGGAGGTAACAATGAGCAGTTCTTC	CASSPLAGGNNEQFF
TRBJ2-1	NA	TRBV30	few	TGTGCCTGGAGTCTCACCCCCGGGTTCTACAATGAGCAGTTCTTC	CAWSLTPGFYNEQFF
TRBJ1-1	NA	TRBV28	NA	TGTGCCAGCAGTGAGCCCGGCGGTACCATGACTGAAGCTTTCTTT	CASSEPGGTMTEAFF
TRBJ1-5	TRBD1	TRBV5-1	NA	TGCGCCAGCAGCCCCGAACCGGGACAGGGGGCCGCGGGCAATCAGCCCCAGCATTTT	CASSPEPGQGAAGNQPQHF
TRBJ1-1	NA	TRBV20-1	NA	TGCAGTGCTAGAGATGAGGCTTTCTTT	CSARDEAFF
TRBJ2-7	TRBD1	TRBV29-1	NA	TGCAGCGCACAGGGGGTCTCCTACGAGCAGTACTTC	CSAQGVSYEQYF
TRBJ1-2	NA	TRBV2	few	TGTGCCAGCAGTGCTGGGGACTTCTTTAACTATGGCTACACCTTC	CASSAGDFFNYGYTF
TRBJ1-1	NA	TRBV2	NA	TGTGCCAGCAGTGAGCGGAGGGACGACACTGAAGCTTTCTTT	CASSERRDDTEAFF
TRBJ2-3	TRBD2	TRBV28	NA	TGTGCCAGCAGTTTACTAGGGACTAGCGGAATTACAGATACGCAGTATTTT	CASSLLGTSGITDTQYF
TRBJ2-5	NA	TRBV28	once	TGTGCCAGCAACCTCCGGGCGGGACAGCAAGAGACCCAGTACTTC	CASNLRAGQQETQYF
TRBJ1-2	NA	TRBV3-1/TRBV3-2	NA	TGTGCCAGCAGCCAACGTTGGGCCAACTATGGCTACACCTTC	CASSQRWANYGYTF
TRBJ1-2	TRBD1	TRBV7-9	NA	TGTGCCAGCAGTCGGGACAGAGAGAAGGGCTACACCTTC	CASSRDREKGYTF
TRBJ2-2	NA	TRBV27	NA	TGTGCCAGCAGTCGGGAGAATCGCGGGACCGGGGAGCTGTTTTTT	CASSRENRGTGELFF
TRBJ2-5	NA	TRBV4-2	NA	TGTGCCAGCAGCCAAGACCCCATTGGAGCGGACCAAGAGACCCAGTACTTC	CASSQDPIGADQETQYF
TRBJ1-1	TRBD1	TRBV7-9	NA	TGTGCCAGCAGCTTAGGCCAGGGGGCGAACACTGAAGCTTTCTTT	CASSLGQGANTEAFF
TRBJ2-3	TRBD2	TRBV3-1/TRBV3-2	NA	TGTGCCAGCAGCCAAGCAGGACTAGCGGGAGCCACAGATACGCAGTATTTT	CASSQAGLAGATDTQYF
TRBJ2-7	TRBD2	TRBV7-8	NA	TGTGCCAGCAGCCGCCGGGTAGCGGGAGGTTACGAGCAGTACTTC	CASSRRVAGGYEQYF
TRBJ2-7	TRBD2	TRBV20-1	few	TGCAGTGCTAGTCCACTAGCGTTCTACGAGCAGTACTTC	CSASPLAFYEQYF
TRBJ1-5	TRBD1	TRBV11-3	NA	TGTGCCAGCACCCTGGGACAGTATAGCAATCAGCCCCAGCATTTT	CASTLGQYSNQPQHF
TRBJ1-2	TRBD1	TRBV5-1	NA	TGCGCCAGCAGCCCCGGACAGGGGTTCTATGGCTACACCTTC	CASSPGQGFYGYTF
TRBJ2-7	TRBD1	TRBV5-6	NA	TGTGCCAGCAGCACCTATTTGACAGGGGGTCTCTACGAGCAGTACTTC	CASSTYLTGGLYEQYF
TRBJ1-1	TRBD1	TRBV5-1	NA	TGCGCCAGCAGCCCGCGGGACAGCTACACTGAAGCTTTCTTT	CASSPRDSYTEAFF
TRBJ1-2	NA	TRBV10-3	NA	TGTGCCATCAGTGAGTCGGCGGTCAGCAACGACTATGGCTACACCTTC	CAISESAVSNDYGYTF
TRBJ2-5	NA	TRBV27	NA	TGTGCCAGCAGCTCGGACAGCCGCTCAGAGACCCAGTACTTC	CASSSDSRSETQYF
TRBJ2-6	TRBD1	TRBV19	NA	TGTGCCACAAAAGTGAGGGGACAGGGGGCTCCCACTGGGGCCAACGTCCTGACTTTC	CATKVRGQGAPTGANVLTF
TRBJ2-5	NA	TRBV10-3	NA	TGTGCCATCAGGCCAGTACAGGGGACCCAGTACTTC	CAIRPVQGTQYF
TRBJ2-2	TRBD1	TRBV7-2	NA	TGTGCCAGCAGCGGCAGGACAGGGGGCGGCACCGGGGAGCTGTTTTTT	CASSGRTGGGTGELFF
TRBJ2-1	TRBD1	TRBV6-5	NA	TGTGCCAGCAGTCGACAGGGGACCCATGACAATGAGCAGTTCTTC	CASSRQGTHDNEQFF
TRBJ1-1	NA	TRBV15	once	TGTGCCACCAGCAGAGATCGGGCAGGGTCGGGTGAAGCTTTCTTT	CATSRDRAGSGEAFF
TRBJ2-7	TRBD1	TRBV28	NA	TGTGCCAGCAGTTCTCCTTCCGACAGGGCTACCTCCTACGAGCAGTACTTC	CASSSPSDRATSYEQYF